The clone carrying this T cell receptor beta chain has just one count. The sample belongs to a study of blood T cell repertoires in COVID-19. Study summary: Sources were T cells, B-cell-depleted T cells, or PBMCs; the material itself was cDNA or gDNA.

The protocol was immunoSEQ multiplex PCR, while the TCRdb copy is restricted to in-frame clones and leaves out a portion. There are 300,000 to 400,000 clones in the sample; more than 70% occur only once, and roughly 2% lies in the top ten. Seattle's enrolled individuals joined amid active infection and were then monitored longitudinally. The TCR originated in a woman aged 55-75 years with COVID-19, enrolled during active disease. Specimen: peripheral blood.

CDR3 amino acids: CASSLELGAANEQFF. The CDR3, as DNA: TGCGCCAGCAGCTTGGAATTGGGGGCAGCGAATGAGCAGTTCTTC. The chain carries TRBV5-1 and TRBJ2-1; possibly TRBD1 for D (6 bases). Germline V gene sequence: CDR1 SGHRS, CDR2 YFSETQ. This CDR3 comprises 15 residues. V dropped 0 bases and J dropped 7 bases, with 14 bases sitting between them.